The 28 T cell receptor beta chains reported below all come from one sample, sequenced in a study of response to subunit inactivated influenza vaccine. TCRdb re-called the RT-PCR reads through MiXCR, storing one row per CDR3 protein. The sample records hundreds of thousands of distinct CDR3 sequences, around 10% being singletons. These data are also associated with another study on T cells expressing NK-cell markers. From that report: 5'RACE template switching built TCR beta cDNA with unique molecular identifiers.

The material sequenced was PBMCs from blood, taken on the day of vaccination. The receptors were gathered from a man aged 45-65 years who received an inactivated influenza vaccine.

This clonotype came up a few times. The chain carries TRBV1 and TRBJ2-1; the table assigns TRBD1, which was not confirmed against the DNA. TRBV1 is tagged as a pseudogene. The CDR3 length is 15 residues. The CDR3, as DNA: TGCACCAGCACCCTCCGGGGGGGCCCCCACAATGAGCAGTTCTTC. It translates to CTSTLRGGPHNEQFF.

This chain uses TRBV7-6 with TRBJ2-2; TRBD1 matches at 11 bases. This CDR3 has 17 residues. Losses at the gene ends were 5 bases for V and 6 bases for J; bases not matched to a gene: 11. Per germline, CDR1 SGHVS and CDR2 FNYEAQ. The CDR3 here is CASSPQPGQGVPGELFF. CDR3 DNA sequence: TGTGCCAGCAGCCCCCAACCGGGACAGGGGGTACCCGGGGAGCTGTTTTTT.

The chain combines TRBV28 with TRBJ1-1, with D unresolved. Germline CDR1 and CDR2: MDHEN and SYDVKM. CDR3 length: 15 amino acids. Trimming cost V 7 bases and J 5 bases, with 20 bases left between them. Here the CDR3 reads CASNLRTAGRTEAFF. DNA for the CDR3: TGTGCCAGCAACCTTAGGACGGCGGGTCGGACTGAAGCTTTCTTT. The whole variable domain, filled in from reference TRBV28 and TRBJ1-1, reads DVKVTQSSRYLVKRTGEKVFLECVQDMDHENMFWYRQDPGLGLRLIYFSYDVKMKEKGDIPEGYSVSREKKERFSLILESASTNQTSMYLCASNLRTAGRTEAFFGQGTRLTVV.

The CDR3 spells CASSYSARSYEQYF. Written as DNA, the CDR3 is TGTGCCAGCAGTTACTCGGCACGCTCCTACGAGCAGTACTTC. This chain uses TRBV6-2 or TRBV6-3 with TRBJ2-7; the D is unclear. This CDR3 contains 14 residues. V was pared by 0 bases and J by 0 bases, with 6 bases between. CDR1 is MNHEY, CDR2 SVGEGT, per germline.

The CDR3 coding sequence is TGTGCCACCAGGATGACAGGGCGGGACACTGAAGCTTTCTTT. As protein: CATRMTGRDTEAFF. V is TRBV24-1 and J is TRBJ1-1, with 7 bases that match TRBD1. The germline CDR1 and CDR2 sequences are KGHDR and SFDVKD. The CDR3 has 14 amino acids. V shed 7 bases and J 3 bases; nucleotides not matched to a gene: 7.

The chain joins TRBV3-1 to TRBJ2-7, with D possibly matching TRBD2 (6 bases). CDR1 and CDR2 from the germline V gene are LGHDT and YNNKEL (reference sequence). The CDR3 spans 19 residues. The CDR3 nucleotides read TGTACCTGCTGTGTGGCAGCGCGGGGACCCCTAAATATACGTTACGAGCAGTACTTC. It translates to CTCCVAARGPLNIRYEQYF.

As regards this clonotype: The junction shows a germline mismatch at one end, possibly a read error. The chain employs TRBV24-1 and TRBJ2-2; TRBD2 matches 12 bases. The CDR3 extends over 17 amino acids. The germline V gene has CDR1 KGHDR and CDR2 SFDVKD. The chain's CDR3 is CATSDPTSGRLTGELFF. In DNA, the CDR3 is TGTGCTACCAGTGACCCAACTAGCGGGAGGTTGACCGGGGAGCTGTTTTTT.

This chain uses TRBV6-2 or TRBV6-3 with TRBJ2-4, with D perhaps matching TRBD2 (6 bases). Germline assignment: CDR1 MNHEY and CDR2 SVGEGT. CDR3 size: 14 residues. V lost 6 bases to trimming and J lost 9 bases, with 18 bases between them. The CDR3 is CASSLSPGGVIQYF. CDR3 sequence (DNA): TGTGCCAGCAGCCTCTCTCCAGGAGGGGTCATTCAGTACTTC.

This clonotype was recorded a few times. The rearrangement links TRBV29-1 to TRBJ2-7; 7 nucleotides align to TRBD1. CDR3 length equals 14 residues. V lost 4 bases to trimming and J lost 0 bases; unmatched junction nucleotides: 6. The V gene's germline CDR1 is SQVTM and CDR2 ANQGSEA. CDR3 residues: CSVAGTENSYEQYF. The CDR3 DNA is TGCAGCGTTGCCGGGACAGAGAACTCCTACGAGCAGTACTTC.

This clonotype was counted a few times. The chain has TRBV12-3 or TRBV12-4 and TRBJ1-5; 8 positions agree with TRBD1. Trimming took 8 bases from V and 1 from J; bases not matched to a gene: 10. The CDR3 totals 16 residues. This CDR3 is CASAPADRVSNQPQHF. The CDR3, as DNA: TGTGCCAGCGCCCCCGCGGACAGGGTGAGCAATCAGCCCCAGCATTTT.

This clonotype appeared a few times. This sequence joins TRBV5-1 and TRBJ2-5; 12 bases align to TRBD2. After removal of 3 bases from V and 5 bases from J, the junction contained 5 bases not matched to a gene. Germline V CDR1 and CDR2: SGHRS, YFSETQ. CDR3 length: 15 amino acids. This chain's CDR3 is CASSSPSGREETQYF. In DNA, the CDR3 is TGCGCCAGCAGCTCACCTAGCGGGAGGGAGGAGACCCAGTACTTC.

The chain links TRBV20-1 to TRBJ1-6; TRBD1 might be the D (6 bases). Germline CDR1 reads DFQATT; CDR2 reads SNEGSKA (reference sequence). V shed 1 base and J shed 10 bases, with 17 bases lying between them. This CDR3 has 15 amino acids. CDR3 nucleotide sequence: TGCAGTGCTAGAGTAGAGTACAGGGTAAACTCACCCCTCCACTTT. It is translated as CSARVEYRVNSPLHF.

This clonotype was seen a few times. The chain combines TRBV7-2 with TRBJ2-2, with D possibly TRBD1 on 6 matching bases. V lost 5 bases and J lost 7, with 11 bases in between. The germline gives CDR1 SGHTA, CDR2 FQGNSA. This CDR3 is 13 amino acids long. CDR3: CASSPDRIGELFF. The CDR3 region has the DNA TGTGCCAGCAGCCCTGACAGGATCGGGGAGCTGTTTTTT.

The rearrangement joins TRBV9 to TRBJ1-1, with D possibly matching TRBD1 (6 bases). V was cut by 0 bases and J by 5 bases, with 17 bases left in between. CDR3 length equals 16 residues. Germline loops: CDR1 SGDLS, CDR2 YYNGEE. In DNA, the CDR3 is TGTGCCAGCAGCGTAGAGGCGGGGGCCCCGAGGACTGAAGCTTTCTTT. It specifies CASSVEAGAPRTEAFF.

The chain links TRBV5-6 to TRBJ2-5; D is perhaps TRBD1 or TRBD2 (5 bases each). CDR1 and CDR2 from the germline V gene are SGHDT and YYEEEE. The CDR3 has 16 residues. V was clipped by 0 bases and J by 5 bases, with 17 bases between them. The CDR3, as DNA: TGTGCCAGCAGCTTGGTCAGGGTGGGACCTGGGGAGACCCAGTACTTC. Amino acid sequence: CASSLVRVGPGETQYF.

This clonotype occurred once. The V call is TRBV6-6, the J call TRBJ2-3; no clear D gene. Germline CDR1 MNHNY, CDR2 SVGAGI (reference sequence). Trimming left V 0 bases short and J 4 bases short, with 5 bases between. The CDR3 consists of 13 residues. CDR3 nucleotide sequence: TGTGCCAGCAGTTACTCCCCGGCAGATACGCAGTATTTT. This codes for CASSYSPADTQYF.

This clonotype was seen at least ten times. The chain uses TRBV28 and TRBJ1-4, with D unresolved. This CDR3 comprises 15 residues. Germline CDR1 is MDHEN and CDR2 is SYDVKM. V dropped 2 bases and J dropped 7 bases, with 14 bases sitting between them. The CDR3 bases are TGTGCCAGCAGTTTACTCAAGGGTGGGCGTGAAAAACTGTTTTTT. It translates to CASSLLKGGREKLFF.

This chain joins TRBV21-1 and TRBJ2-7; TRBD1 is taken as the D call from the table, unchecked against the DNA. TRBV21-1 is given as a pseudogene. This CDR3 has 16 amino acids. Here the CDR3 DNA reads TGTGCCAGCAACCAAACTCCGGGCCAGAGCTCCTACGAGCAGTACTTC. It codes for CASNQTPGQSSYEQYF.

The rearrangement joins TRBV5-1 to TRBJ2-1; D is ambiguous. V shed 2 bases and J shed 13 bases, with 16 bases lying between them. CDR3 length equals 13 residues. Germline loops: CDR1 SGHRS, CDR2 YFSETQ. CDR3 amino acids: CASSFESVLTQFF. The CDR3 nucleotides read TGCGCCAGCAGCTTCGAATCCGTTCTGACACAGTTCTTC.

There are a few counts of this clonotype. The V call is TRBV12-3 or TRBV12-4, the J call TRBJ2-2; D not resolved. The CDR3 consists of 14 residues. V was shortened by 2 bases and J by 4 bases, with 8 bases between the two germline ends. Written as DNA, the CDR3 is TGTGCCAGCAGTTTAAAGCAGACCACCGGGGAGCTGTTTTTT. Amino acids: CASSLKQTTGELFF.

The rearrangement uses TRBV7-9 and TRBJ2-1, with D possibly matching TRBD1 (5 bases). CDR3 length: 16 residues. Per the germline V gene, CDR1 is SEHNR and CDR2 is FQNEAQ (reference sequence). V gave up 4 bases and J gave up 8 bases, with 21 bases separating them. CDR3 in amino acids: CASSSPGQGHSHEQFF. DNA for the CDR3: TGTGCCAGCAGCTCCCCGGGTCAGGGCCATTCCCATGAGCAGTTCTTC.

J is TRBJ2-3 and V is TRBV27; 12 bases map to TRBD2. CDR3 length equals 16 residues. With 5 bases clipped from V and 6 bases from J, the junction kept 9 bases outside the gene matches. Per germline, CDR1 MNHEY and CDR2 SMNVEV (reference sequence). CDR3 bases: TGTGCCAGCAGTCACACGGCTACTAGCGGGGGGGATACGCAGTATTTT. Translated, it gives CASSHTATSGGDTQYF.

The rearrangement uses TRBV4-1 and TRBJ1-4, with TRBD1 matching 7 bases. There are 14 residues in the CDR3. In germline, CDR1 is MGHRA, CDR2 YSYEKL. Unmatched junction bases numbered 7, after V lost 4 bases and J lost 8 bases. The CDR3 sequence: CASSPTGLQEKLFF. CDR3 coding DNA: TGCGCCAGCAGCCCGACAGGGTTACAAGAAAAACTGTTTTTT.

The table lists this clonotype with a few counts. The gene calls are TRBV6-4 and TRBJ1-1; 8 nucleotides agree with TRBD1. The CDR3 sequence is 16 residues long. The V gene end was trimmed by 0 bases and the J gene end by 1 base; junction bases not matched to a gene: 4. CDR1 is MRHNA, CDR2 SNTAGT, per germline. CDR3 in DNA: TGTGCCAGCAGTGACTCGACAGGGGTCCCGAACACTGAAGCTTTCTTT. This codes for CASSDSTGVPNTEAFF.

The J gene is TRBJ2-2, the V gene TRBV19, with TRBD2 matching over 7 bases. Trimming took 1 base from V and 0 from J; bases not matched to a gene: 5. Germline CDR1 reads LNHDA; CDR2 reads SQIVND (reference sequence). The CDR3 has 17 amino acids. CDR3 in DNA: TGTGCCAGTAGTATAGTCGGGGGGAAAGCGAACACCGGGGAGCTGTTTTTT. Residues: CASSIVGGKANTGELFF.

This clonotype came up a few times. This rearrangement joins TRBV7-2 to TRBJ2-5; 10 bases line up with TRBD2. This CDR3 is 15 amino acids long. Germline loops: CDR1 SGHTA, CDR2 FQGNSA. The V gene end was trimmed by 1 base and the J gene end by 5 bases; junction bases not matched to a gene: 4. Here the CDR3 reads CASSLGTSGWETQYF. The CDR3 nucleotides read TGTGCCAGCAGCTTAGGGACTAGCGGATGGGAGACCCAGTACTTC. The full variable domain, its missing parts supplied by reference TRBV7-2 and TRBJ2-5, is GAGVSQSPSNKVTEKGKDVELRCDPISGHTALYWYRQSLGQGLEFLIYFQGNSAPDKSGLPSDRFSAERTGGSVSTLTIQRTQQEDSAVYLCASSLGTSGWETQYFGPGTRLLVL.

This clonotype occurred a few times. The chain employs TRBV4-2 and TRBJ1-2; 7 nucleotides agree with TRBD1. The length of the CDR3 is 15 residues. Germline CDR1 reads LGHNA; CDR2 reads YNFKEQ. Trimming removed 6 bases from V and 7 bases from J; junction bases left unmatched: 14. CDR3 residues: CASRHIERGLSGYTF. The CDR3 nucleotides are TGTGCCAGCAGACATATAGAAAGGGGGCTTTCTGGCTACACCTTC.

This clonotype was picked up a small number of times. The V and J genes are TRBV7-2 and TRBJ2-1; perhaps D is TRBD1 or TRBD2 (6 bases each). V was clipped by 5 bases and J by 7 bases, with 24 bases between them. The germline gives CDR1 SGHTA, CDR2 FQGNSA. The CDR3 is 17 amino acids. CDR3 sequence: CASSLQGRVAGRNEQFF. CDR3 nucleotide sequence: TGTGCCAGCAGCCTCCAGGGGCGGGTTGCGGGGCGTAATGAGCAGTTCTTC.